This T cell receptor (beta chain) was captured by sequencing in a study of early stage breast cancer tumors. Overall study: Samples were sequenced at roughly 10-fold average coverage.

TCRdb's table, derived via immunoSEQ multiplex PCR, lists solely in-frame clones and lacks some. The table records approximately 31,000 clones, over 70% of them present only once. V was pared by 4 bases and J by 3 bases, with 9 bases between. The length of the CDR3 is 13 residues. The J gene is TRBJ1-2, the V gene TRBV23-1, with no clear D. TRBV23-1 is placed among ORFs of uncertain function. Sample: breast tumor tissue. The source of this sequence is a person aged 30 to 40 with breast cancer. The CDR3 region has the DNA TGCGCCAGCAGTCTACGAAGCTACTATGGCTACACCTTC. It specifies CASSLRSYYGYTF.